This T cell receptor (beta chain) was recorded in a study of blood T cell repertoires in COVID-19. On the study more broadly: Both acute and convalescent COVID-19 samples were obtained from the United States, Italy and Spain. T cells, B-cell-depleted T cells, or PBMCs supplied cDNA or gDNA.

Authors' analysis steps: The authors estimated nucleated cell counts from reference gene primer amplification. Assay: immunoSEQ multiplex PCR; the TCRdb copy retains only in-frame clones and omits some. D and trimming come from the DNA, and the V and J calls and clone size come from that table. Of about 360,000 clones listed, more than 75% are singletons. This CDR3 is 16 amino acids long. Germline V lookup: CDR1 SGHRS, CDR2 YFSETQ. The V gene end was trimmed by 4 bases and the J gene end by 0 bases; junction bases not matched to a gene: 3. The chain employs TRBV5-1 and TRBJ2-7; 14 positions match TRBD2. The TCR sequence derives from a human donor in a cohort sampled during active COVID-19. The sample comprised peripheral blood. This chain's CDR3 is CASSPTSGGASYEQYF. The CDR3 nucleotides read TGCGCCAGCAGCCCGACTAGCGGGGGGGCCTCCTACGAGCAGTACTTC.